The present T cell receptor (beta chain) was sequenced within a study of cytotoxic CD8 clonotypes in ibrutinib-treated CLL. Background on the study: Timing of response sample collection was a median approximately twelve months after treatment start, with a range of 6 to 36.

Germline CDR1 and CDR2: SGHAT and FQDESV (reference sequence). This CDR3 region has 13 residues. Trimming at V came to 5 bases and at J to 5 bases, leaving 3 bases not matched to a gene. General study results and limits: Clonality measured at baseline exceeded age-matched healthy donors, tracking circulating CD8+ T-cell counts. Sample timing was unmatched between remission and later-progressing patients; lymph nodes unstudied.

Clones were sequenced by immunoSEQ multiplex PCR, and TCRdb holds only the in-frame ones, with some missing. The data hold under 30,000 clones, with 70% to 80% observed a single time. Turning to this clone: Its antigen is still unknown.

This clonotype was sampled from a human donor with chronic lymphocytic leukemia. The material was PBMCs, obtained after 36 months of ibrutinib treatment. The rearrangement links TRBV11-1 to TRBJ1-1; 9 positions match TRBD1. CDR3 amino acids: CASSLDRGTEAFF. In nucleotides, the CDR3 is TGTGCCAGCAGCCTGGACAGGGGTACTGAAGCTTTCTTT.